A selection of T cell receptor beta chains follows, all from one sample in a study of blood T cell repertoires in COVID-19. Profiling relied on immunoSEQ multiplex PCR, and the TCRdb table lists in-frame clones only, not all of them. The table has approximately 30,000 clones, around 90% seen once. The sequenced material came from peripheral blood. These receptor sequences come from a human donor in a cohort sampled during active COVID-19. The CDR3 runs from the conserved cysteine through the conserved F or W. A D gene is named only where the DNA matches it firmly. Where a row states a size, it is once, few, many or the class of an expanded clone; other rows omit it.

-	TRBV5-1	TRBJ1-2	16	-	CASSPTDGVANYGYTF	TGCGCCAGCAGTCCAACAGACGGGGTAGCTAACTATGGCTACACCTTC
-	TRBV7-2	TRBJ1-4	15	TRBD1	CASSLGTGRREKLFF	TGTGCCAGCAGCTTAGGGACAGGGCGACGGGAAAAACTGTTTTTT
-	TRBV6-5	TRBJ2-6	16	-	CASSYGIPSGANVLTF	TGTGCCAGCAGTTACGGCATCCCCTCTGGGGCCAACGTCCTGACTTTC
once	TRBV6-5	TRBJ2-3	14	-	CASSPAGIQDTQYF	TGTGCCAGCAGTCCCGCAGGGATTCAAGATACGCAGTATTTT
-	TRBV10-3	TRBJ1-4	13	-	CASKAPTNEKLFF	TGTGCAAGCAAAGCCCCAACTAATGAAAAACTGTTTTTT
once	TRBV6-5	TRBJ2-7	13	TRBD2	CASRVPGGGEQYF	TGTGCCAGCAGAGTGCCCGGGGGGGGCGAGCAGTACTTC
-	TRBV5-1	TRBJ2-3	14	TRBD1	CASSIGQGTDTQYF	TGCGCCAGCAGCATCGGACAGGGGACAGATACGCAGTATTTT
-	TRBV2	TRBJ2-3	13	TRBD1	CASSVTGLDTQYF	TGTGCCAGCAGTGTGACAGGGCTTGATACGCAGTATTTT
few	TRBV5-1	TRBJ1-2	13	-	CASSSGQSYGYTF	TGCGCCAGCAGCTCAGGACAGTCCTATGGCTACACCTTC
-	TRBV10-3	TRBJ2-3	14	TRBD2	CAMDSGGATDTQYF	TGTGCCATGGACAGCGGGGGGGCCACTGATACGCAGTATTTT
-	TRBV21-1	TRBJ1-2	14	-	CASSLTGGCFGYTF	TGTGCCAGCAGCTTGACAGGGGGCTGTTTTGGCTACACCTTC